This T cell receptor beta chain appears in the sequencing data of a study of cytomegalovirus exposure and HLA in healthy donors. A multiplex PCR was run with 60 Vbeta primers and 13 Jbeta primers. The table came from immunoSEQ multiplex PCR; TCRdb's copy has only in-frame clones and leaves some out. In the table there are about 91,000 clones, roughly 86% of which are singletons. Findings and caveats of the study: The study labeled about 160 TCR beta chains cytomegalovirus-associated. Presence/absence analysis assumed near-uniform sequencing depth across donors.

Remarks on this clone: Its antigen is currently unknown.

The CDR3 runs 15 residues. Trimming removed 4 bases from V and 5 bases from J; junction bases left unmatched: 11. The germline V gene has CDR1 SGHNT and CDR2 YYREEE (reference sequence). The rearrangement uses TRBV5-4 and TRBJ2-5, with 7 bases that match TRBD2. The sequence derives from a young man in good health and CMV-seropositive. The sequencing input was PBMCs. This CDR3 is CASSIGSGAGETQYF. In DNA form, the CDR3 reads TGTGCCAGCAGCATCGGGAGCGGGGCGGGGGAGACCCAGTACTTC.